These 20 T cell receptor beta chains share one sample of origin, sequenced in a study of tumor-infiltrating lymphocytes in localized non-small cell lung cancer. The table came from immunoSEQ multiplex PCR; TCRdb's copy has only in-frame clones and leaves some out. The sample has around 10,000 clones; approximately 60% are singletons. What was sequenced was uninvolved lung tissue not adjacent to the tumor. The receptors were sampled from a human donor with non-small cell lung cancer.

V gene TRBV6-1 combines with J gene TRBJ1-5; possible D gene TRBD1, 5 bases. CDR1 is MNHNS and CDR2 is SASEGT in the germline V gene. V was pared by 4 bases and J by 7 bases, with 17 bases between. The CDR3 length is 15 residues. The CDR3 nucleotides read TGTGCCAGCAGTGCTGGGGGACCGAGGAACCAGCCCCAGCATTTT. This codes for CASSAGGPRNQPQHF.

V and J are TRBV7-2 and TRBJ2-2, with D possibly being TRBD1 (5 bases). CDR3 length: 14 amino acids. V was cut by 8 bases and J by 1 base, with 11 bases left in between. Germline V gene data show CDR1 as SGHTA and CDR2 as FQGNSA. CDR3 sequence reads: CASGATVNTGELFF. The CDR3 coding sequence is TGTGCCAGCGGAGCGACAGTGAACACCGGGGAGCTGTTTTTT.

This chain joins TRBV28 and TRBJ2-7, with 8 bases identical to TRBD2. Germline V gene lookup returns CDR1 MDHEN and CDR2 SYDVKM. Unmatched junction bases numbered 6, after V lost 5 bases and J lost 0 bases. This CDR3 is built from 15 residues. The chain's CDR3 is CASSQASGGSYEQYF. DNA for the CDR3: TGTGCCAGCAGTCAAGCAAGCGGGGGCTCCTACGAGCAGTACTTC.

In DNA form, the CDR3 reads TGTGCCAGCAGCGCCCCGGACACATACACCGGGGAGCTGTTTTTT. Protein product: CASSAPDTYTGELFF. The V and J genes are TRBV9 and TRBJ2-2; D perhaps matches TRBD1 (5 bases). The CDR3 is made up of 15 amino acids. The germline V and J ends were trimmed by 3 bases and 3 bases, with 12 bases remaining between them. CDR1 is SGDLS, CDR2 YYNGEE, per germline.

The chain employs TRBV6-6 and TRBJ2-7; possibly TRBD1 for D (6 bases). Per germline, CDR1 MNHNY and CDR2 SVGAGI (reference sequence). V gave up 8 bases and J gave up 3 bases, with 17 bases separating them. The CDR3 length is 14 residues. The CDR3, as DNA: TGTGCCAGCCTGATGCGTCAGGGGAACTACGAGCAGTACTTC. Translating it yields CASLMRQGNYEQYF.

The chain is built from TRBV6-5 and TRBJ1-6; 10 bases fit TRBD1. The CDR3 has 16 amino acids. Germline V gene lookup returns CDR1 MNHEY and CDR2 SVGAGI. V trimming: 2 bases; J trimming: 5 bases; junction bases outside the gene matches: 3. The CDR3 bases are TGTGCCAGCAGTTACCGGACAGGGGGAAATAATTCACCCCTCCACTTT. This translates into CASSYRTGGNNSPLHF.

The chain is built from TRBV11-2 and TRBJ1-2; 7 bases are a match to TRBD1. The CDR3 is 13 residues long. Looked up from germline, CDR1 is SGHAT and CDR2 is FQNNGV. The V gene end was trimmed by 5 bases and the J gene end by 7 bases; junction bases not matched to a gene: 7. CDR3 sequence: CASSQTGFSGYTF. The CDR3 region has the DNA TGTGCCAGCAGCCAGACAGGGTTTTCTGGCTACACCTTC.

This clone is medium-sized in the sample. The chain uses TRBV19 and TRBJ1-2, with no clear D. This CDR3 spans 14 amino acids. Germline V gives CDR1 LNHDA, CDR2 SQIVND (reference sequence). With 5 bases removed from V and 2 bases from J, the gap between germline ends came to 12 bases. The CDR3 here is CASSLFGLNYGYTF. The CDR3 DNA is TGTGCCAGTAGTCTTTTCGGGCTCAACTATGGCTACACCTTC.

This clone was counted between two and nine times. The V gene is TRBV12-5, the J gene TRBJ1-1; D not resolved. This CDR3 spans 12 amino acids. The V gene's germline CDR1 is LGHNT and CDR2 FRNRAP. The ends were cut back, 4 bases at V and 5 bases at J, with 8 bases in the middle. The CDR3, as DNA: TGTGCTAGTGGTTCCTGGTGGACTGAAGCTTTCTTT. Translated: CASGSWWTEAFF.

The chain couples TRBV9 to TRBJ2-3, with D hard to call. Trimming cost V 3 bases and J 2 bases, with 7 bases left between them. The CDR3 sequence is 13 residues long. CDR1 SGDLS and CDR2 YYNGEE come from the germline V gene. CDR3 sequence (DNA): TGTGCCAGCAGCGCCAGCCCCACAGATACGCAGTATTTT. Amino acids: CASSASPTDTQYF.

V gene TRBV6-1 combines with J gene TRBJ1-5; 10 nucleotides align to TRBD1. Germline assignment: CDR1 MNHNS and CDR2 SASEGT. CDR3 length equals 14 residues. The V gene end was trimmed by 6 bases and the J gene end by 7 bases; junction bases not matched to a gene: 6. CDR3 protein: CASRPGTGAQPQHF. The CDR3 DNA reads as TGTGCCAGCAGGCCCGGGACAGGGGCCCAGCCCCAGCATTTT.

This chain links TRBV5-4 with TRBJ2-2, with 7 bases matching TRBD1. With 3 bases clipped from V and 7 bases from J, the junction kept 6 bases outside the gene matches. Germline V gene sequence: CDR1 SGHNT, CDR2 YYREEE (reference sequence). The CDR3 sequence is 14 residues long. CDR3: CASSYRGLGGELFF. CDR3 nucleotide sequence: TGTGCCAGCAGCTACAGGGGTTTGGGCGGGGAGCTGTTTTTT.

This chain connects TRBV4-1 to TRBJ2-1; 14 bases are shared with TRBD2. Germline CDR1 and CDR2: MGHRA and YSYEKL. CDR3 length: 18 residues. Losses at the gene ends were 1 base for V and 1 base for J; bases not matched to a gene: 3. The CDR3 coding sequence is TGCGCCAGCAGCCAAGGAGGGACTAGCGGGGGTTCCTACAATGAGCAGTTCTTC. This translates into CASSQGGTSGGSYNEQFF.

The chain couples TRBV29-1 to TRBJ2-3; possible D gene TRBD1, 6 bases. CDR3 length: 13 amino acids. The germline CDR1 and CDR2 sequences are SQVTM and ANQGSEA. V lost 8 bases and J lost 0, with 12 bases in between. The DNA of the CDR3 is TGCAGCCTCGGGACAACTAGCACAGATACGCAGTATTTT. Protein product: CSLGTTSTDTQYF.

V gene TRBV5-4 combines with J gene TRBJ2-5; a possible D gene is TRBD1 (5 bases). V was cut by 1 base and J by 2 bases, with 12 bases left in between. The CDR3 loop spans 15 amino acids. Germline-derived CDR1 and CDR2 are SGHNT and YYREEE (reference sequence). DNA for the CDR3: TGTGCCAGCAGCTTGTGGGGCAGGACACAAGAGACCCAGTACTTC. Protein: CASSLWGRTQETQYF. Variable domain in full (rest from reference TRBV5-4 and TRBJ2-5): ETGVTQSPTHLIKTRGQQVTLRCSSQSGHNTVSWYQQALGQGPQFIFQYYREEENGRGNFPPRFSGLQFPNYSSELNVNALELDDSALYLCASSLWGRTQETQYFGPGTRLLVL.

This chain joins TRBV4-3 and TRBJ2-3, with 8 bases matching TRBD2. The CDR3 sequence is 12 residues long. The junction had 2 bases not matched to a gene; V was cut back by 1 base and J by 11 bases. From germline, CDR1 is LGHNA and CDR2 YSLEER. CDR3 nucleotides: TGCGCCAGCAGCCAAGGGAGCGGGGGGCAGTATTTT. Translation: CASSQGSGGQYF.

This clone appeared a few times. The chain couples TRBV7-9 to TRBJ1-2; tentatively, D is TRBD1 (5 bases). Per the germline V gene, CDR1 is SEHNR and CDR2 is FQNEAQ (reference sequence). Trimming took off 5 bases at V and 8 bases at J, with 21 bases between the two ends. CDR3 length: 15 amino acids. CDR3 region: CASSPLTEDRGGYTF. The DNA for the CDR3 is TGTGCCAGCAGCCCGTTGACGGAGGATCGGGGGGGCTACACCTTC.

This clone showed up just once. The genes are TRBV4-2 and TRBJ1-1; D gene uncertain. V was pared by 4 bases and J by 1 base, with 10 bases between. Germline V CDR1 and CDR2: LGHNA, YNFKEQ. The length of the CDR3 is 14 residues. The CDR3 protein is CASSRLTGNTEAFF. CDR3 sequence (DNA): TGTGCCAGCAGCCGATTGACGGGGAACACTGAAGCTTTCTTT.

This clone has a handful of counts. The chain carries TRBV6-5 and TRBJ1-2, with D possibly being TRBD1 (6 bases). Trimming shortened V by 2 bases and J by 2 bases, and 6 bases separated the two germline ends. The CDR3 runs 13 residues. Germline V gene lookup returns CDR1 MNHEY and CDR2 SVGAGI. The CDR3 sequence is CASSYGTNYGYTF. CDR3 sequence (DNA): TGTGCCAGCAGTTACGGGACAAACTATGGCTACACCTTC.

In DNA, the CDR3 is TGTGCCAGCAGATTACAGGGGTCGGACACCGGGGAGCTGTTTTTT. Translated: CASRLQGSDTGELFF. The V and J genes are TRBV6-1 and TRBJ2-2; the match to TRBD1 covers 7 bases. After removal of 6 bases from V and 3 bases from J, the junction contained 7 bases not matched to a gene. The length of the CDR3 is 15 residues. Germline CDR1 reads MNHNS; CDR2 reads SASEGT.